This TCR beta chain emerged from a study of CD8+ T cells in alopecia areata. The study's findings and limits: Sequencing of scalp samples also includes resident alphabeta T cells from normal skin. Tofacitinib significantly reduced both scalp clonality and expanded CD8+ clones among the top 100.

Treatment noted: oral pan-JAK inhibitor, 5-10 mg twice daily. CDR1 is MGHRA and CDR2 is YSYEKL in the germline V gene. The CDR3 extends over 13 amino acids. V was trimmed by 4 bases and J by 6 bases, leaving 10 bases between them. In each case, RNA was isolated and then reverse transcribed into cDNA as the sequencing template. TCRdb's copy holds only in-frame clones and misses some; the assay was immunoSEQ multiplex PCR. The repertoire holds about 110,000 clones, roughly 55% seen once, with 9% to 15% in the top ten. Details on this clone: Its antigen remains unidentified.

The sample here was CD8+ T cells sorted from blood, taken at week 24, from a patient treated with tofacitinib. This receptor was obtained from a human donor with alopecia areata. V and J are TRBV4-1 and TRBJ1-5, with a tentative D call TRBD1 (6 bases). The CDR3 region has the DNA TGCGCCAGCAGCCTTACAGGGACTCAGCCCCAGCATTTT. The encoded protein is CASSLTGTQPQHF.